One sample yielded the 29 T cell receptor beta chains listed below, sequenced in a study of T-cell reconstitution after alpha-beta-depleted transplantation in children (dated by TCRdb to the mid-2010s). The library was made by PCR. Sequencing took place on an Illumina HiSeq 2500. TCR library preparation used molecular barcoding, with unique molecular identifiers applied to normalize quantification of the TCRbeta repertoire. Using fastp trimming at Q25 and MiXCR clonotype assembly, TCRdb reanalyzed the public sequencing data and kept in-frame beta chains. Identical CDR3 proteins give one entry, which carries the most common genes and DNA. The sample data list hundreds of thousands of distinct CDR3 sequences, and around 14% of these were observed just once. Together, the top ten hold 0.79% of the sample. In light of the paper, this sample's treatment or condition label describes: allogeneic hematopoietic cell transplantation with graft depleted of TCRalphabeta T cells and CD19 B cells.

Sequenced material: PBMCs, taken before TCRalphabeta/CD19-depleted stem cell transplant. The receptors here all came from a girl between 2 and 10 years old with congenital amegakaryocytic thrombocytopenia, due to receive a stem cell transplant.

This clonotype was seen a handful of times. CDR3 residues: CASSLGTSGRTSTDTQYF. DNA of the CDR3: TGTGCCAGCAGTTTAGGAACTAGCGGGAGGACTAGCACAGATACGCAGTATTTT. The gene calls are TRBV28 and TRBJ2-3; 12 bases agree with TRBD2. This CDR3 contains 18 residues. With V trimmed by 2 bases and J by 0 bases, 6 bases remained unmatched. The germline gives CDR1 MDHEN, CDR2 SYDVKM.

CDR3 bases: TGTGCCAGCTCACCAAGGTCCCGTAGCGGGAACTCCTACAATGAGCAGTTCTTC. It yields the protein CASSPRSRSGNSYNEQFF. The chain uses TRBV18 and TRBJ2-1; 8 bases agree with TRBD2. Germline V gene lookup returns CDR1 KGHSH and CDR2 LQKENI. The trim removed 2 bases at V and 0 bases at J, leaving 9 bases unmatched. CDR3 length equals 18 residues.

This clonotype was recorded a few times. The CDR3 loop is CASSPRLAGGIADTQYF. For the CDR3, the DNA is TGTGCCAGCAGCCCCCGACTAGCGGGAGGGATTGCAGATACGCAGTATTTT. This sequence joins TRBV6-1 and TRBJ2-3; 14 bases agree with TRBD2. Trimming took 6 bases from V and 4 from J; bases not matched to a gene: 9. Germline lookup yields CDR1 MNHNS and CDR2 SASEGT. The CDR3 runs 17 residues.

This chain links TRBV5-1 with TRBJ2-3, with D possibly matching TRBD2 (6 bases). Germline assignment: CDR1 SGHRS and CDR2 YFSETQ. CDR3 length equals 17 residues. The V and J ends lost 0 bases and 3 bases respectively, with 17 bases between them. DNA for the CDR3: TGCGCCAGCAGCTTGGCCTCGGCGGGAAGGAGGACAGATACGCAGTATTTT. This codes for CASSLASAGRRTDTQYF.

CDR3 loop: CASCSFLPTRDGSYEQYF. CDR3 DNA: TGTGCCAGCTGTTCGTTTCTTCCGACCCGGGACGGATCCTACGAGCAGTACTTC. The J gene is TRBJ2-7, the V gene TRBV2; D may be TRBD1 or TRBD2 (5 bases each). The germline gives CDR1 SNHLY, CDR2 FYNNEI. V shed 8 bases and J shed 1 base, with 27 bases lying between them. CDR3 length: 18 residues.

This clonotype was seen a few times. The chain couples TRBV4-2 to TRBJ2-7; 12 bases fit TRBD2. The CDR3 runs 19 residues. Per germline, CDR1 LGHNA and CDR2 YNFKEQ. V trimming: 4 bases; J trimming: 6 bases; junction bases outside the gene matches: 19. Here the CDR3 DNA reads TGTGCCAGCAGCCGACGACTAGCGGGAGAACTGGGGATTGTCGGCGAGCAGTACTTC. Its protein is CASSRRLAGELGIVGEQYF.

Only a few counts were recorded for this clonotype. The chain combines TRBV12-3 or TRBV12-4 with TRBJ2-7; D may match TRBD1 or TRBD2 (5 bases each). Trimming took 6 bases from V and 1 from J, leaving 10 bases between them. The CDR3 length is 13 residues. The CDR3 sequence: CASRGTLSYEQYF. CDR3 bases: TGTGCCAGCAGGGGGACCCTATCCTACGAGCAGTACTTC.

This clonotype was detected many times. The chain links TRBV5-1 to TRBJ2-2; D perhaps matches TRBD2 (6 bases). Trimming took 3 bases from V and 0 from J, leaving 9 bases between them. Germline V gene sequence: CDR1 SGHRS, CDR2 YFSETQ. The CDR3 totals 15 residues. The CDR3 reads CASSSLATNTGELFF. The CDR3 bases are TGCGCCAGCAGCTCCCTAGCGACGAACACCGGGGAGCTGTTTTTT.

There are many counts of this clonotype. The rearrangement links TRBV5-1 to TRBJ2-3, with 11 bases matching TRBD1. The germline gives CDR1 SGHRS, CDR2 YFSETQ. The CDR3 runs to 14 residues. The V segment lost 4 bases and the J segment 4 bases; nucleotides outside the gene matches: 2. CDR3: CASSVGQGADTQYF. The CDR3 region has the DNA TGCGCCAGCAGCGTGGGACAGGGGGCAGATACGCAGTATTTT.

The sample holds a few counts of this clonotype. The chain carries TRBV15 and TRBJ2-7; 8 nucleotides line up with TRBD2. There are 15 residues in the CDR3. Unmatched junction bases numbered 5, after V lost 2 bases and J lost 2 bases. CDR1 is LNHNV and CDR2 is YYDKDF in the germline V gene (reference sequence). The chain's CDR3 is CATSRQREMTYEQYF. DNA of the CDR3: TGTGCCACCAGCAGACAGCGGGAGATGACCTACGAGCAGTACTTC.

This clonotype was seen ten or more times. This chain joins TRBV5-1 and TRBJ1-1; TRBD1 might be the D (5 bases). The ends were cut back, 5 bases at V and 4 bases at J, with 12 bases in the middle. The germline CDR1 and CDR2 sequences are SGHRS and YFSETQ. This CDR3 has 13 amino acids. CDR3 coding DNA: TGCGCCAGCAGTCGTTTTGGGGGCACTGAAGCTTTCTTT. Translating it yields CASSRFGGTEAFF.

The chain couples TRBV10-3 to TRBJ2-1, with D hard to call. The CDR3 covers 11 residues. V was pared by 3 bases and J by 6 bases, with 3 bases between. CDR1 ENHRY and CDR2 SYGVKD come from the germline V gene. The CDR3 sequence is CAISEINEQFF. CDR3 in DNA: TGTGCCATCAGTGAAATCAATGAGCAGTTCTTC.

This clonotype was found many times. V usage is TRBV5-1 and J usage is TRBJ2-5; D gene unclear. In germline, CDR1 is SGHRS, CDR2 YFSETQ. The length of the CDR3 is 15 residues. The V gene lost 0 bases and the J gene lost 5 bases, with 14 bases spanning the gap. CDR3 DNA: TGCGCCAGCAGCTTGGCCGGCAGGCGGTTGGAGACCCAGTACTTC. This gives the protein CASSLAGRRLETQYF.

This clonotype was recorded at least ten times. J is TRBJ2-1 and V is TRBV28; either TRBD1 or TRBD2 may fit D (5 bases each). Germline CDR1 is MDHEN and CDR2 is SYDVKM. The V end was cut by 5 bases, the J end by 7 bases, with 15 bases between. This CDR3 comprises 14 residues. CDR3 nucleotide sequence: TGTGCCAGCAGTCTTGGGGGAAATGGGAATGAGCAGTTCTTC. Translated: CASSLGGNGNEQFF.

The V and J genes are TRBV20-1 and TRBJ2-7; a weak D match, TRBD1 (6 bases). CDR1 is DFQATT and CDR2 is SNEGSKA in the germline V gene (reference sequence). Trimming removed 1 base at V and 3 bases at J, with 13 bases between. The CDR3 spans 14 residues. The CDR3 loop reads CSARGTATYYEQYF. For the CDR3, the DNA is TGCAGTGCTAGAGGGACAGCGACTTACTACGAGCAGTACTTC.

This clonotype was seen repeatedly, ten times or more. In DNA form, the CDR3 reads TGCGCCAGCAGCCCGGCCAGCAACAATGAGCAGTTCTTC. Protein product: CASSPASNNEQFF. The chain employs TRBV4-1 and TRBJ2-1, with D hard to call. Germline V lookup: CDR1 MGHRA, CDR2 YSYEKL. The CDR3 loop spans 13 amino acids. With 4 bases removed from V and 5 bases from J, the gap between germline ends came to 9 bases.

The CDR3 nucleotides are TGTGCCACCAGCAGGGATTCCAAAAACATTCAGTACTTC. Translating gives CATSRDSKNIQYF. V gene TRBV15 combines with J gene TRBJ2-4, with D unresolved. V was clipped by 3 bases and J by 2 bases, with 5 bases between them. CDR3 size: 13 residues. Per germline, CDR1 LNHNV and CDR2 YYDKDF (reference sequence).

Details on this clonotype: A much larger clone lies one base from this, so it may be a read error. The rearrangement joins TRBV5-1 to TRBJ2-7, with D tentatively TRBD2 (5 bases). Germline V CDR1 and CDR2: SGHRS, YFSETQ. The CDR3 sequence is 14 residues long. V lost 3 bases to trimming and J lost 3 bases, with 13 bases between them. CDR3 bases: TGCGCCAGCAGCTCTCCTGGGAGTCTCTACGAGCAGTACTTC. Encoded protein: CASSSPGSLYEQYF.

This chain connects TRBV20-1 to TRBJ1-2, with a tentative D call TRBD1 (5 bases). This CDR3 comprises 14 residues. The V and J ends lost 6 bases and 2 bases respectively, with 16 bases between them. Germline V gives CDR1 DFQATT, CDR2 SNEGSKA (reference sequence). CDR3 amino acids: CSAPPGTENYGYTF. Here the CDR3 DNA reads TGCAGTGCCCCTCCCGGGACCGAGAACTATGGCTACACCTTC.

This chain joins TRBV5-6 and TRBJ2-7, with TRBD1 matching over 8 bases. Germline V CDR1 and CDR2: SGHDT, YYEEEE. V gave up 2 bases and J gave up 6 bases; unmatched junction bases: 7. This CDR3 spans 14 amino acids. For the CDR3, the DNA is TGTGCCAGCAGCTTCGTCAGGGGGCCCGTCGAGCAGTACTTC. Translation gives CASSFVRGPVEQYF.

This clonotype was counted ten times or more. The rearrangement uses TRBV20-1 and TRBJ2-7; 8 bases match TRBD1. The germline CDR1 and CDR2 sequences are DFQATT and SNEGSKA (reference sequence). Trimming removed 3 bases from V and 5 bases from J; junction bases left unmatched: 9. The CDR3 spans 14 residues. The CDR3 sequence is CSASPGTGRDEQYF. As DNA, the CDR3 is TGCAGTGCTAGTCCCGGGACAGGTAGGGACGAGCAGTACTTC.

This clonotype appeared many times. This chain links TRBV4-1 with TRBJ2-5, with D unclear. This CDR3 spans 13 amino acids. V was cut by 2 bases and J by 5 bases, with 9 bases left in between. Germline values: CDR1 MGHRA, CDR2 YSYEKL. For the CDR3, the DNA is TGCGCCAGCAGCCAAATCCTGCGGGAGACCCAGTACTTC. Amino acid sequence: CASSQILRETQYF.

This clonotype has just a few counts. The chain is built from TRBV12-3 or TRBV12-4 and TRBJ1-3; no firm D call. V dropped 8 bases and J dropped 0 bases, with 11 bases sitting between them. The CDR3 is made up of 14 amino acids. The CDR3 region is CASWPDGSGNTIYF. In DNA form, the CDR3 reads TGTGCCAGCTGGCCCGACGGCTCTGGAAACACCATATATTTT.

This clonotype was picked up a small number of times. This chain connects TRBV4-1 to TRBJ2-1, with 7 positions matching TRBD2. The CDR3 is 15 residues long. CDR1 is MGHRA and CDR2 is YSYEKL in the germline V gene. J gave up 8 bases and V 4 bases, and 11 bases lay outside the gene matches. For the CDR3, the DNA is TGCGCCAGCAGCCCGTCGCGCGGGAGTATGGATGAGCAGTTCTTC. Protein: CASSPSRGSMDEQFF.

This clonotype came up a few times. The chain links TRBV5-1 to TRBJ2-7; no definite D call. Per the germline V gene, CDR1 is SGHRS and CDR2 is YFSETQ. This CDR3 is 12 amino acids long. V lost 0 bases to trimming and J lost 5 bases, with 6 bases between them. This chain's CDR3 is CASSLVSDEQYF. The CDR3, as DNA: TGCGCCAGCAGCTTGGTCTCGGACGAGCAGTACTTC. Full variable domain (missing parts from reference TRBV5-1 and TRBJ2-7): KAGVTQTPRYLIKTRGQQVTLSCSPISGHRSVSWYQQTPGQGLQFLFEYFSETQRNKGNFPGRFSGRQFSNSRSEMNVSTLELGDSALYLCASSLVSDEQYFGPGTRLTVT.

The chain recombines TRBV5-1 with TRBJ2-1; 10 bases are a match to TRBD2. Germline V gene data show CDR1 as SGHRS and CDR2 as YFSETQ. V gave up 4 bases and J gave up 11 bases; unmatched junction bases: 18. CDR3 size: 17 residues. The DNA of the CDR3 is TGCGCCAGCAGCCTTGAATCAAGCGGGAGGGCCGGGTATAAGCAGTTCTTC. This translates into CASSLESSGRAGYKQFF.

The chain recombines TRBV7-6 with TRBJ2-1, with a weak D call TRBD2 (7 bases). Trimming cost V 4 bases and J 4 bases, with 17 bases left between them. Germline V lookup: CDR1 SGHVS, CDR2 FNYEAQ. This CDR3 has 16 residues. The CDR3 coding sequence is TGTGCCAGCAGCTCACCCCGGGGGGACAATTACAATGAGCAGTTCTTC. It codes for CASSSPRGDNYNEQFF.

This clonotype was counted between two and nine times. V and J are TRBV5-1 and TRBJ1-1; D might be TRBD1 (6 bases). Trimming stripped 2 bases from V and 6 bases from J, with 11 bases between. The CDR3 runs to 13 residues. Looked up from germline, CDR1 is SGHRS and CDR2 is YFSETQ. The CDR3 coding sequence is TGCGCCAGCAGCTTCGAGACAGGCGCTGAAGCTTTCTTT. This gives the protein CASSFETGAEAFF.

This clonotype was seen a handful of times. This rearrangement joins TRBV28 to TRBJ1-5; D gene unclear. V dropped 8 bases and J dropped 0 bases, with 14 bases sitting between them. The germline V gene has CDR1 MDHEN and CDR2 SYDVKM. CDR3 length equals 15 residues. This chain's CDR3 is CASRWTVASNQPQHF. As DNA, the CDR3 is TGTGCCAGCCGATGGACGGTAGCTAGCAATCAGCCCCAGCATTTT.